This T cell receptor (beta chain) was recorded in a study of T cells after yellow fever vaccination. Study-wide findings and caveats: Weaker, the secondary response peaked sooner, at day 5 versus 15. After the booster, approximately 95% of CD4 and more than 75% of CD8 primary-response clones were re-detected. Some clonotypes were seen in both the CD4 and the CD8 compartments. These made up a small share and likely arose from convergent recombination.

This clonotype has only a few counts. Its antigen is still unknown. The junction does not match germline at one end; this may be a read error. Template switching by 5'RACE produced TCR cDNA, adding a universal primer site and UMIs. MiXCR was run by TCRdb on the 5' RACE reads, yielding one entry per CDR3 protein. Among tens of thousands of distinct CDR3 sequences listed, 6% to 8% were seen once. The CDR3 length is 17 residues. Germline loops: CDR1 DFQATT, CDR2 SNEGSKA (reference sequence). This clonotype was obtained from a man between 18 and 35 years old who received the YFV17D yellow fever vaccine. The sample here was CD8+ T cells sorted from PBMCs, taken roughly 15 days after the first yellow fever vaccination. The chain couples TRBV20-1 to TRBJ1-2; D is possibly TRBD1 (6 bases). This chain's CDR3 is CCATPLQTRTAFYGYTF. Written as DNA, the CDR3 is TGCTGTGCTACTCCCCTCCAGACTCGGACAGCGTTCTATGGCTACACCTTC.